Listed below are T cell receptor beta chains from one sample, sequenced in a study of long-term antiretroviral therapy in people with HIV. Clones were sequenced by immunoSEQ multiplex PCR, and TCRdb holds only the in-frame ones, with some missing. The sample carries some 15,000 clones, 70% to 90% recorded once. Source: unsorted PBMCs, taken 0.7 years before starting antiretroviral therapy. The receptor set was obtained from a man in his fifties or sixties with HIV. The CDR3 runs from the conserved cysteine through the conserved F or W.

cdr3_aa: CASSNGARDYEQYF; j_call: TRBJ2-7; v_call: TRBV9
cdr3_aa: CASSLVAYTGELFF; j_call: TRBJ2-2; v_call: TRBV5-4
cdr3_aa: CASSSTGGEDYGYTF; j_call: TRBJ1-2; v_call: TRBV7-2
cdr3_aa: CSVGVKETQYF; j_call: TRBJ2-5; v_call: TRBV29-1
cdr3_aa: CASSLWQGADEQFF; j_call: TRBJ2-1; v_call: TRBV7-3
cdr3_aa: CASSEHITKTGFLILGQETQYF; j_call: TRBJ2-5; v_call: TRBV2
cdr3_aa: CASSLGRQATNEKLFF; j_call: TRBJ1-4; v_call: TRBV7-9
cdr3_aa: CASSPLGQSSYNEQFF; j_call: TRBJ2-1; v_call: TRBV5-1
cdr3_aa: CAWSTGQPGNTIYF; j_call: TRBJ1-3; v_call: TRBV30
cdr3_aa: CASSDRSGGEKLFF; j_call: TRBJ1-4; v_call: TRBV27
cdr3_aa: CASSLDRGPYNEQFF; j_call: TRBJ2-1; v_call: TRBV5-4
cdr3_aa: CASSRGGSYNEQFF; j_call: TRBJ2-1; v_call: TRBV7-3
cdr3_aa: CASSVSGGVGSYNSPLHF; j_call: TRBJ1-6; v_call: TRBV9
cdr3_aa: CASSEYSNQPQHF; j_call: TRBJ1-5; v_call: TRBV18
cdr3_aa: CASSVSEQYF; j_call: TRBJ2-7; v_call: TRBV9
cdr3_aa: CASSLDSTDTQYF; j_call: TRBJ2-3; v_call: TRBV5-1
cdr3_aa: CAIKRSESYEQYF; j_call: TRBJ2-7; v_call: TRBV10-3
cdr3_aa: CASSLFVVMGNQPQHF; j_call: TRBJ1-5; v_call: TRBV5-8
cdr3_aa: CASSLGTATEAFF; j_call: TRBJ1-1; v_call: TRBV7-8
cdr3_aa: CASSLEVQETQYF; j_call: TRBJ2-5; v_call: TRBV5-1
cdr3_aa: CASSTGGTEAFF; j_call: TRBJ1-1; v_call: TRBV28
cdr3_aa: CASSPGVEDTQYF; j_call: TRBJ2-3; v_call: TRBV18